A single sample is the source of the 15 T cell receptor delta chains below, sequenced in a study of DNA immune sequencing with unique molecular identifiers. Primers for all 8 TRDV and 4 TRDJ genes amplified genomic DNA in 32-plex. The library had 12-nucleotide UMIs introduced over approximately 3 barcoding cycles, then a second adapter PCR. TCRdb re-processed the multiplex PCR reads via CATT. The data show approximately 2,300 delta-chain clones, 11% to 15% seen once. Input material: gamma-delta T cells enriched from blood buffy coat, or unenriched PBMCs (not recorded which). The receptors derive from a human donor in good health.

As to this clone: TCRdb's listed protein matches a much larger clone and diverges from this DNA's translation at residue 13, likely through a read error; the protein shown comes from the DNA. This chain's CDR3 is CACDTVTTLGDNCDKLIF. DNA of the CDR3: TGTGCCTGTGACACCGTAACCACACTGGGGGATAATTGCGATAAACTCATCTTT. V and J are TRDV2 and TRDJ1; 11 bases match TRDD3. Germline V gene lookup returns CDR1 GEAIGNYY and CDR2 EKD. CDR3 length equals 18 residues. The V and J ends lost 0 bases and 4 bases, in that order; junction bases with no gene match: 12.

As concerns this clone: The protein TCRdb lists belongs to a much larger clone and differs from this DNA's translation at residue 15, which points to a read error; the protein shown is made from the DNA. Other DNA variants within this sample encode the same CDR3. The chain employs TRDV2 and TRDJ3, with a tentative D call TRDD3 (5 bases). The CDR3 runs to 20 residues. Germline V gene lookup returns CDR1 GEAIGNYY and CDR2 EKD. CDR3 amino acids: CACDTLGTTNGSWDSRQMFF. CDR3 DNA sequence: TGTGCCTGTGACACCTTGGGGACCACGAACGGCTCCTGGGACTCCCGACAGATGTTTTTC.

Within the sample, this clone is medium-sized (0.01 to 0.1%). J is TRDJ1 and V is TRDV1; the match to TRDD3 covers 13 bases. The J gene, not given by TCRdb, was assigned here from a germline match of the nucleotide sequence. This CDR3 contains 25 residues. Germline assignment: CDR1 TSWWSYY and CDR2 QGS. The junction had 28 bases not matched to a gene; V was cut back by 0 bases and J by 3 bases. The CDR3 protein is CALGELPPTSRPYWGIRVEADKLIF. The CDR3 bases are TGTGCTCTTGGGGAACTTCCCCCCACCTCTAGACCGTACTGGGGGATACGCGTTGAGGCCGATAAACTCATCTTT.

By its share, this clone is medium-sized. Other DNA sequences within the sample encode an identical CDR3. The chain joins TRDV1 to TRDJ1, with 7 bases aligning to TRDD3. Since TCRdb gives no J gene, matching the DNA to germline was used here to assign it. Germline lookup yields CDR1 TSWWSYY and CDR2 QGS. V lost 1 base and J lost 0; bases outside the gene matches: 29. The CDR3 covers 24 residues. This CDR3 reads CALGERVPLSVWGRIGPYTDKLIF. In DNA form, the CDR3 reads TGTGCTCTTGGGGAACGTGTCCCACTTTCCGTCTGGGGGCGGATTGGACCGTACACCGATAAACTCATCTTT.

In this sample, this clone is medium-sized. The chain combines TRDV2 with TRDJ1, with TRDD3 identical over 9 bases. The V gene's germline CDR1 is GEAIGNYY and CDR2 EKD. The CDR3 sequence is 16 residues long. Trimming took 4 bases from V and 3 from J; bases not matched to a gene: 11. The CDR3 here is CACDNLLGDPADKLIF. The DNA of the CDR3 is TGTGCCTGTGATAACCTACTGGGGGACCCCGCCGATAAACTCATCTTT.

Concerning this clone: TCRdb assigns this DNA the protein of a much larger clone, which departs from its translation at residue 12; this likely reflects a read error, and the protein shown comes from translating the DNA. The chain couples TRDV2 to TRDJ1; D could derive from TRDD2 or TRDD3 (6 bases each). This CDR3 comprises 19 residues. Per germline, CDR1 GEAIGNYY and CDR2 EKD. Trimming took off 1 base at V and 0 bases at J, with 23 bases between the two ends. The CDR3 sequence: CACDTTFRGLGMDTDKLIF. CDR3 DNA sequence: TGTGCCTGTGACACAACCTTCCGGGGGCTGGGGATGGACACCGATAAACTCATCTTT.

A few counts support this clone. This likely stems from a read error, as it lies one base from a far larger clone. Other DNA sequences of this sample code for an identical CDR3. The chain joins TRDV2 to TRDJ3, with 7 nucleotides matching TRDD3. The CDR3 sequence is 18 residues long. CDR1 is GEAIGNYY, CDR2 EKD, per germline. The CDR3 here is CACDKILGSSWDTRQMFF. As DNA, the CDR3 is TGTGCCTGTGACAAAATACTGGGGAGCTCCTGGGACACTCGACAGATGTTTTTC.

Regarding this clone: The TCRdb protein comes from a much larger clone and disagrees with this DNA's translation at residue 5, likely due to a read error; the protein given here is derived from the DNA. This sequence joins TRDV2 and TRDJ1; 8 bases are shared with TRDD3. CDR3 size: 19 residues. Germline V lookup: CDR1 GEAIGNYY, CDR2 EKD. Trimming cost V 2 bases and J 0 bases; bases outside gene matches: 16. CDR3 amino acids: CACDILTGGREGYTDKLIF. The CDR3 nucleotides are TGTGCCTGTGACATCCTTACTGGGGGTCGTGAAGGGTACACCGATAAACTCATCTTT.

Points on this clone: The mismatch at residue 13 between this DNA's translation and the TCRdb protein of a much larger clone likely reflects a read error; the protein shown is translated from the DNA. V gene TRDV2 combines with J gene TRDJ1, with 9 bases that match TRDD3. The CDR3 sequence is 17 residues long. Germline-derived CDR1 and CDR2 are GEAIGNYY and EKD. CDR3 in DNA: TGTGCCTGTGACACTCTGGGGGATGGAAAGTACACCGAAAAACTCATCTTT. This codes for CACDTLGDGKYTEKLIF.

Of note for this clone: A far more abundant clone sits one base away, making this likely a read error. Other nucleotide sequences from this sample produce the same CDR3. The CDR3, as DNA: TGTGCCTGTGACCTACTTGGGACAGACACCGATAAACTCATCTTT. Translation: CACDLLGTDTDKLIF. The genes are TRDV2 and TRDJ1; no clear D gene. The CDR3 consists of 15 residues. The V end was cut by 3 bases, the J end by 0 bases, with 13 bases between. CDR1 and CDR2 (germline): GEAIGNYY, EKD.

The V gene is TRDV3, the J gene TRDJ1; 9 bases are shared with TRDD3. The CDR3 extends over 20 amino acids. Germline CDR1 reads TVYSNPD; CDR2 reads GDNSRS (reference sequence). CDR3: CAYLGLRRTGGRGYTDKLIF. The CDR3 DNA sequence: TGTGCGTATCTGGGCCTACGTCGAACTGGGGGACGGGGGTACACCGATAAACTCATCTTT.

This clone appeared a few times. The protein in TCRdb stems from a much larger clone and differs at residue 11 from this DNA's translation, likely a read error; here the protein is translated from the DNA. The V call is TRDV2, the J call TRDJ3, with TRDD3 identical over 13 bases. Germline V gene sequence: CDR1 GEAIGNYY, CDR2 EKD. Unmatched junction bases numbered 6, after V lost 2 bases and J lost 0 bases. This CDR3 spans 20 amino acids. CDR3 residues: CACDKVLGDTHSWDTRQMFF. The CDR3 DNA reads TGTGCCTGTGACAAAGTACTGGGGGATACGCACTCCTGGGACACCCGACAGATGTTTTTC.

This clone was seen at least ten times. The chain has TRDV1 and TRDJ2; 13 nucleotides match TRDD3. As TCRdb names no J gene, one was assigned here on the basis of a DNA match to germline. J lost 0 bases, V lost 1 base, and 23 bases had no gene match. This CDR3 is built from 25 residues. The germline CDR1 and CDR2 sequences are TSWWSYY and QGS. CDR3 nucleotide sequence: TGTGCTCTTGGGGAACGAAGGGCTTCCTACCCTTACTGGGGGATACGGGCAGCTTTGACAGCACAACTCTTCTTT. The encoded protein is CALGERRASYPYWGIRAALTAQLFF.

This clone is medium-sized in the sample. The chain couples TRDV2 to TRDJ1, with 13 bases aligning to TRDD3. V lost 3 bases and J lost 0; bases outside the gene matches: 12. Germline CDR1 reads GEAIGNYY; CDR2 reads EKD. This CDR3 comprises 19 residues. The CDR3 reads CACDSLLGDTLLDTDKLIF. CDR3 nucleotides: TGTGCCTGTGACTCCTTACTGGGGGATACGCTATTAGACACCGATAAACTCATCTTT.

This clone was seen more than once but under ten times. This DNA's translation differs at residue 4 from TCRdb's protein, which comes from a much larger clone; a read error is likely, and the protein shown is translated from the DNA. The identical CDR3 is also encoded by other nucleotide sequences in the sample. This chain joins TRDV2 and TRDJ1; TRDD3 matches 12 bases. The germline V gene has CDR1 GEAIGNYY and CDR2 EKD. J gave up 3 bases and V 4 bases, and 8 bases lay outside the gene matches. CDR3 size: 16 residues. The CDR3 protein is CACEKLGDTQADKLIF. CDR3 coding DNA: TGTGCCTGTGAGAAGCTGGGGGATACGCAGGCCGATAAACTCATCTTT.